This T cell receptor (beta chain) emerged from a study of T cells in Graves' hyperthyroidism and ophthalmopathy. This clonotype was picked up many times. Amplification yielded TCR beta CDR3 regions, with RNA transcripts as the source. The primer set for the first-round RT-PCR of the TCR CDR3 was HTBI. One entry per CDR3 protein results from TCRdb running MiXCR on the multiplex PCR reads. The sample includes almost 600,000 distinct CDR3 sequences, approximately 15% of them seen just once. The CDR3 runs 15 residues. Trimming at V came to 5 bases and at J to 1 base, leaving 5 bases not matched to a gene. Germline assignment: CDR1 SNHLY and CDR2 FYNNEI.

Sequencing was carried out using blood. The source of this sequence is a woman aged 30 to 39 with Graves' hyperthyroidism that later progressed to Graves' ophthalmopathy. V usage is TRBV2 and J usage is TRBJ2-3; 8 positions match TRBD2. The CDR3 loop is CASSLLAARTDTQYF. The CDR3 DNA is TGTGCCAGCAGTTTACTAGCGGCCCGCACAGATACGCAGTATTTT.